A single sample gave rise to the 20 T cell receptor beta chains below, sequenced in a study of shared clonotypes between healthy human individuals. Sequencing used immunoSEQ multiplex PCR; TCRdb keeps in-frame clones, though not all of them. The data hold about 800,000 clones, with 95% to 97% observed a single time. Terminally differentiated effector memory CD45RA+ cells were left out of the naive CD8 fraction, which was CD45RO-negative and positively selected for CCR7. Sequencing used naive CD8+ T cells sorted from blood. Source of these receptors: a man aged 25-45 years in good health.

Of note for this clone: Distinct nucleotide sequences in the sample also encode this CDR3. The rearrangement uses TRBV27 and TRBJ1-2; a possible D gene is TRBD1 (6 bases). Trimming cost V 6 bases and J 2 bases, with 10 bases left between them. The CDR3 has 13 residues. The germline V gene encodes CDR1 MNHEY and CDR2 SMNVEV (reference sequence). The CDR3 loop reads CASSFGQNYGYTF. Written as DNA, the CDR3 is TGTGCCAGCAGCTTCGGACAGAACTATGGCTACACCTTC.

This clone has only one observation. The CDR3 DNA sequence: TGCAGCGTTGATACGGCATACCCATCCGGGGAGCTGTTTTTT. Translated, it gives CSVDTAYPSGELFF. The chain carries TRBV29-1 and TRBJ2-2; D gene uncertain. From germline, CDR1 is SQVTM and CDR2 ANQGSEA. The germline V and J ends were trimmed by 3 bases and 6 bases, with 14 bases remaining between them. The CDR3 is made up of 14 amino acids.

The V and J genes are TRBV7-8 and TRBJ2-5; D is unclear. Germline V gene lookup returns CDR1 SGHVS and CDR2 FQNEAQ. The germline V and J ends were trimmed by 0 bases and 1 base, with 3 bases remaining between them. The CDR3 loop spans 13 amino acids. The chain's CDR3 is CASSLASQETQYF. CDR3 bases: TGTGCCAGCAGCTTAGCAAGCCAAGAGACCCAGTACTTC.

The table lists this clone with a count of one. The chain links TRBV28 to TRBJ1-2; D not resolved. The CDR3 runs 17 residues. CDR1 is MDHEN, CDR2 SYDVKM, per germline. V lost 2 bases to trimming and J lost 2 bases, with 18 bases between them. In DNA form, the CDR3 reads TGTGCCAGCAGTTTACTGGCCCCGAGGGAGTCAAACTATGGCTACACCTTC. Protein sequence: CASSLLAPRESNYGYTF.

The V gene is TRBV30, the J gene TRBJ2-7; D is ambiguous. This CDR3 is built from 11 residues. Germline CDR1 and CDR2: GTSNPN and SVGIG (reference sequence). Between the trimmed V and J ends, which lost 7 bases and 2 bases, there was a span of 9 bases. In DNA, the CDR3 is TGTGCCTATAGGACGGCCTACGAGCAGTACTTC. Its protein is CAYRTAYEQYF.

The chain links TRBV7-3 to TRBJ2-7, with D possibly matching TRBD1 (6 bases). Per the germline V gene, CDR1 is SGHTA and CDR2 is FQGTGA. The CDR3 length is 15 residues. The germline V and J ends were trimmed by 4 bases and 5 bases, with 18 bases remaining between them. The CDR3 loop is CASSSTAGAWDEQYF. In nucleotides, the CDR3 is TGTGCCAGCAGCTCGACAGCAGGGGCCTGGGACGAGCAGTACTTC.

Regarding this clone: The junction does not match germline at one end; this may be a read error. The chain combines TRBV6-6 with TRBJ2-1, with 12 bases lining up with TRBD2. The CDR3 contains 16 residues. Germline assignment: CDR1 MNHNY and CDR2 SVGAGI (reference sequence). The DNA for the CDR3 is TGTGCCAGCAGTAACTCGGGACTAGCGGGCTACAATGAGCAGTTCTTC. It specifies CASSNSGLAGYNEQFF.

About this clone: The same CDR3 also results from other DNA sequences found in this sample. The rearrangement uses TRBV9 and TRBJ2-7; no reliable D call. The CDR3 sequence is 11 residues long. Between the trimmed V and J ends, which lost 3 bases and 4 bases, there was a span of 5 bases. The germline V gene has CDR1 SGDLS and CDR2 YYNGEE. The CDR3 DNA sequence: TGTGCCAGCAGCGATGAGTACGAGCAGTACTTC. Its translation is CASSDEYEQYF.

J is TRBJ2-7 and V is TRBV21-1; the table's TRBD2 call for D was not verified on the DNA. TRBV21-1 is a pseudogene. The length of the CDR3 is 16 residues. The CDR3 here is CASSKIQSGRAKEQYF. CDR3 DNA: TGTGCCAGCAGCAAGATTCAGAGCGGGAGGGCCAAAGAGCAGTACTTC.

The rearrangement joins TRBV9 to TRBJ2-1; tentative D call: TRBD1 (6 bases). Trimming left V 7 bases short and J 9 bases short, with 11 bases between. The CDR3 has 11 amino acids. From germline, CDR1 is SGDLS and CDR2 YYNGEE. The DNA for the CDR3 is TGTGCCAGCGGGGGCGGGCGTGAGCAGTTCTTC. Amino acids: CASGGGREQFF.

CDR3 in amino acids: CSVAGQGAPDTEAFF. The CDR3 DNA sequence: TGCAGCGTTGCGGGACAGGGGGCGCCGGACACTGAAGCTTTCTTT. The genes are TRBV29-1 and TRBJ1-1; 12 bases line up with TRBD1. In germline, CDR1 is SQVTM, CDR2 ANQGSEA. This CDR3 comprises 15 residues. Trimming cost V 4 bases and J 3 bases; bases outside gene matches: 6.

V usage is TRBV29-1 and J usage is TRBJ2-1; the match to TRBD2 covers 14 bases. Trimming took 2 bases from V and 0 from J; bases not matched to a gene: 12. CDR1 SQVTM and CDR2 ANQGSEA come from the germline V gene. The CDR3 sequence is 20 residues long. CDR3 DNA sequence: TGCAGCGTTGAATCATCGGGACTAGCGGGAGAAAGGCGCTCCTACAATGAGCAGTTCTTC. Translation gives CSVESSGLAGERRSYNEQFF.

In this sample, this clone turned up a few times. This rearrangement joins TRBV25-1 to TRBJ1-2, with D tentatively TRBD1 (6 bases). This CDR3 contains 14 residues. Germline V CDR1 and CDR2: MGHDK, SYGVNS. Trimming cost V 6 bases and J 7 bases, with 18 bases left between them. In nucleotides, the CDR3 is TGTGCCAGCAGCCCCATCCCAGGGGCCGGTGGCTACACCTTC. This translates into CASSPIPGAGGYTF.

About this clone: This sample also contains other DNA sequences that code for the same CDR3. This chain joins TRBV5-1 and TRBJ2-7; the match to TRBD1 covers 10 bases. This CDR3 contains 14 residues. Germline CDR1 and CDR2: SGHRS and YFSETQ. The V and J ends lost 4 bases and 4 bases, in that order; junction bases with no gene match: 5. The CDR3 DNA reads TGCGCCAGCAGCCCGGGACAGGGGCCGTACGAGCAGTACTTC. Translating gives CASSPGQGPYEQYF.

The rearrangement links TRBV7-9 to TRBJ2-1; TRBD1 might be the D (5 bases). The CDR3 has 14 residues. V was clipped by 0 bases and J by 4 bases, with 7 bases between them. In germline, CDR1 is SEHNR, CDR2 FQNEAQ (reference sequence). The CDR3 DNA sequence: TGTGCCAGCAGCTTAGCGGACAAATACAATGAGCAGTTCTTC. Translated: CASSLADKYNEQFF.

This clone was counted a single time. The rearrangement uses TRBV5-4 and TRBJ2-3; 8 nucleotides align to TRBD1. Germline V gene data show CDR1 as SGHNT and CDR2 as YYREEE (reference sequence). The CDR3 has 17 amino acids. The V and J ends lost 6 bases and 0 bases, in that order; junction bases with no gene match: 12. CDR3 protein: CASTPGTGTSSTDTQYF. The CDR3 nucleotides are TGTGCCAGCACACCCGGGACAGGAACTTCTAGCACAGATACGCAGTATTTT.

V gene TRBV7-9 combines with J gene TRBJ2-7; 7 bases are a match to TRBD1. This CDR3 comprises 15 residues. V shed 4 bases and J 2 bases; nucleotides not matched to a gene: 8. The V gene's germline CDR1 is SEHNR and CDR2 FQNEAQ (reference sequence). The CDR3 coding sequence is TGTGCCAGCAGCTCCATGGGACAGCGACCCTACGAGCAGTACTTC. Its protein product is CASSSMGQRPYEQYF.

The chain has TRBV4-1 and TRBJ1-2; no clear D gene. V lost 0 bases and J 3 bases, leaving 14 bases between the germline ends. Germline values: CDR1 MGHRA, CDR2 YSYEKL. There are 16 residues in the CDR3. The CDR3, as DNA: TGCGCCAGCAGCCAAGAACTGGGCAGTTGGGACTATGGCTACACCTTC. Encoded protein: CASSQELGSWDYGYTF.

The rearrangement joins TRBV18 to TRBJ2-7; weak D call: TRBD2 (6 bases). The V gene lost 0 bases and the J gene lost 2 bases, with 11 bases spanning the gap. The germline V gene has CDR1 KGHSH and CDR2 LQKENI. CDR3 length: 15 residues. The CDR3 DNA follows: TGTGCCAGCTCACCACCGGGGACTGTGGCCTACGAGCAGTACTTC. Its protein is CASSPPGTVAYEQYF. The complete variable domain, with remaining parts taken from reference TRBV18 and TRBJ2-7, reads NAGVMQNPRHLVRRRGQEARLRCSPMKGHSHVYWYRQLPEEGLKFMVYLQKENIIDESGMPKERFSAEFPKEGPSILRIQQVVRGDSAAYFCASSPPGTVAYEQYFGPGTRLTVT.

This clone was recorded only once. The rearrangement links TRBV15 to TRBJ2-7, with 10 bases identical to TRBD2. This CDR3 has 13 residues. Trimming at V came to 5 bases and at J to 4 bases, leaving 2 bases not matched to a gene. Per germline, CDR1 LNHNV and CDR2 YYDKDF (reference sequence). The CDR3 region is CATSLAGVYEQYF. DNA of the CDR3: TGTGCCACCAGCCTAGCGGGAGTTTACGAGCAGTACTTC.